The 8 T cell receptor beta chains below were found in one sample sequenced in a study of breast tumors, draining lymph nodes, adjacent tissues. A single record per CDR3 protein comes from TCRdb applying MiXCR to the multiplex PCR reads. Among 290,000 or so distinct CDR3 sequences, 30% to 35% were seen once, and the ten largest hold approximately 1%. Samples came from axillary lymph nodes draining the breast cancer. The sample taken for sequencing was axillary lymph node tissue. These receptors were taken from a female donor with breast cancer. Some clones in this sample may be carry-over from other donors' samples.

This clonotype was seen more than once but under ten times. The genes are TRBV30 and TRBJ1-3; D is undetermined. The CDR3 consists of 13 residues. Per the germline V gene, CDR1 is GTSNPN and CDR2 is SVGIG (reference sequence). The V end was cut by 4 bases, the J end by 1 base, with 8 bases between. CDR3 residues: CAWNKGSGNTIYF. The CDR3, as DNA: TGTGCCTGGAATAAAGGTTCTGGAAACACCATATATTTT.

With regard to this clonotype: A much larger clone sits a single nucleotide away, making a read error possible. V usage is TRBV11-3 and J usage is TRBJ2-3; 8 positions match TRBD1. The V gene's germline CDR1 is SGHNT and CDR2 YENEEA. The CDR3 has 15 residues. For the CDR3, the DNA is TGTGCCCGCAGCTTATCCGGGACAGGTTCAGATACGCAGTATTTT. Translation: CARSLSGTGSDTQYF.

This clonotype was counted ten times or more. The rearrangement links TRBV20-1 to TRBJ2-7, with D perhaps being TRBD1 or TRBD2 (5 bases each). The V gene lost 2 bases and the J gene lost 5 bases, with 10 bases spanning the gap. The CDR3 consists of 12 residues. Germline-derived CDR1 and CDR2 are DFQATT and SNEGSKA (reference sequence). CDR3 sequence reads: CSARIWGNEQYF. CDR3 in DNA: TGCAGTGCTAGAATTTGGGGGAACGAGCAGTACTTC.

This clonotype occurred many times. The CDR3 DNA follows: TGCGCCAGCAGTGGCGGGGGCGGTAACAATGAGCAGTTCTTC. Protein sequence: CASSGGGGNNEQFF. The chain carries TRBV10-2 and TRBJ2-1, with a weak D call TRBD2 (7 bases). CDR3 length equals 14 residues. Germline values: CDR1 WSHSY, CDR2 SAAADI. Trimming stripped 4 bases from V and 5 bases from J, with 12 bases between.

This clonotype was observed a handful of times. The chain has TRBV6-2 or TRBV6-3 and TRBJ2-3; 14 bases are shared with TRBD2. J was trimmed by 3 bases and V by 4 bases; bases with no gene match: 9. This CDR3 comprises 18 residues. CDR1 is MNHEY, CDR2 SVGEGT, per germline. The CDR3 is CASSSTEGLAGETDTQYF. CDR3 bases: TGTGCCAGCAGTTCGACCGAGGGACTAGCGGGAGAAACAGATACGCAGTATTTT.

This clonotype was found many times. The chain joins TRBV19 to TRBJ1-6; possibly TRBD1 for D (5 bases). The germline CDR1 and CDR2 sequences are LNHDA and SQIVND (reference sequence). The CDR3 is made up of 14 amino acids. Trimming pared 3 bases from V and 6 bases from J, leaving 9 bases between. CDR3 sequence: CASSIDGGNSPLHF. CDR3 bases: TGTGCCAGTAGTATCGATGGGGGTAATTCACCCCTCCACTTT.

This clonotype showed up many times. The rearrangement uses TRBV5-1 and TRBJ2-1; D possibly corresponds to TRBD2 (6 bases). This CDR3 has 14 residues. V shed 0 bases and J shed 15 bases, with 19 bases lying between them. Per germline, CDR1 SGHRS and CDR2 YFSETQ. The DNA of the CDR3 is TGCGCCAGCAGCTTGGGAGACACCGGGACTGCTACGTTCTTC. This encodes CASSLGDTGTATFF.

This clonotype was observed many times. The chain links TRBV9 to TRBJ2-2; 13 bases map to TRBD2. CDR3 length: 17 residues. The V gene's germline CDR1 is SGDLS and CDR2 YYNGEE. V trimming: 4 bases; J trimming: 3 bases; junction bases outside the gene matches: 6. CDR3 region: CASSLGLAGIDTGELFF. CDR3 DNA sequence: TGTGCCAGCAGCTTGGGACTAGCGGGAATTGACACCGGGGAGCTGTTTTTT.